Reported below is one T cell receptor beta chain. Germline V gene data show CDR1 as ENHRY and CDR2 as SYGVKD. Trimming shortened V by 4 bases and J by 1 base, and 8 bases separated the two germline ends. The CDR3 totals 15 residues. The data are from a study of blood T cell repertoires in COVID-19. Study as a whole: The United States, Italy and Spain provided the acute and convalescent COVID-19 samples. T cells, B-cell-depleted T cells, or PBMCs provided the cDNA or gDNA that served as material.

In the authors' workflow: Reference gene primer amplification yielded estimated nucleated cell counts. Sequencing used immunoSEQ multiplex PCR; TCRdb keeps in-frame clones, though not all of them. D and trimming were read from the DNA, whereas the V and J calls and clone size are those reported in that table. The sample carries under 95,000 clones, around 79% recorded once. The clonotype was recovered from a man aged 55 to 70 with active or convalescent COVID-19. The chain combines TRBV10-3 with TRBJ2-6, with D tentatively TRBD1 (6 bases). Sequencing was carried out using peripheral blood. CDR3 coding DNA: TGTGCCATCAGTGGAGGACAGTCTGGGGCCAACGTCCTGACTTTC. This gives the protein CAISGGQSGANVLTF.